The 13 T cell receptor beta chains in this list originate from one sample, sequenced in a study of cytomegalovirus exposure and HLA in healthy donors. PCR primers comprised 60 Vbeta and 13 Jbeta primers. The data were produced by immunoSEQ multiplex PCR, yet TCRdb's version contains in-frame clones alone and is incomplete. The sample contains 150,000 or so clones, about two thirds of which appear only once. The material sequenced was PBMCs. All receptors come from a young woman in good health and CMV-seronegative.

This clone was detected only a few times. The chain combines TRBV5-1 with TRBJ1-4; possible D gene TRBD1, 5 bases. Germline values: CDR1 SGHRS, CDR2 YFSETQ. The CDR3 covers 13 residues. The V end was cut by 4 bases, the J end by 5 bases, with 9 bases between. The CDR3 DNA is TGCGCCAGCAGCGAAGCAGGGAATGAAAAACTGTTTTTT. Translated, it gives CASSEAGNEKLFF.

The gene calls are TRBV27 and TRBJ1-1, with D possibly matching TRBD1 (6 bases). V lost 4 bases and J 11 bases, leaving 20 bases between the germline ends. Germline V gives CDR1 MNHEY, CDR2 SMNVEV (reference sequence). The CDR3 extends over 14 amino acids. The CDR3 protein is CASSSGDPRVLAFF. For the CDR3, the DNA is TGTGCCAGCAGTTCAGGGGACCCTCGGGTACTGGCTTTCTTT.

This clone was recorded a few times. The chain employs TRBV30 and TRBJ2-5; tentatively, D is TRBD2 (6 bases). The CDR3 is 12 amino acids. Trimming took 8 bases from V and 9 from J, leaving 19 bases between them. Germline-derived CDR1 and CDR2 are GTSNPN and SVGIG (reference sequence). CDR3 sequence: CASDSARRAQYF. CDR3 DNA: TGTGCCAGTGACAGCGCCCGGAGGGCCCAGTACTTC.

The V and J genes are TRBV2 and TRBJ2-3; 10 positions match TRBD2. Trimming removed 10 bases from V and 2 bases from J; junction bases left unmatched: 12. This CDR3 spans 16 amino acids. Germline V CDR1 and CDR2: SNHLY, FYNNEI. The CDR3 sequence is CAMEGLAGDYTDTQYF. The CDR3 DNA reads TGTGCCATGGAGGGGCTAGCGGGGGATTACACAGATACGCAGTATTTT. Drawing the rest from reference TRBV2 and TRBJ2-3, the complete variable domain is EPEVTQTPSHQVTQMGQEVILRCVPISNHLYFYWYRQILGQKVEFLVSFYNNEISEKSEIFDDQFSVERPDGSNFTLKIRSTKLEDSAMYFCAMEGLAGDYTDTQYFGPGTRLTVL.

The chain employs TRBV7-2 and TRBJ1-2; no clear D. V shed 2 bases and J shed 4 bases, with 14 bases lying between them. The CDR3 runs 15 residues. Germline V gives CDR1 SGHTA, CDR2 FQGNSA. The DNA for the CDR3 is TGTGCCAGCAGCTTAAGAATAGGAGGAGGCTATGGCTACACCTTC. Amino acids: CASSLRIGGGYGYTF.

V is TRBV6-1 and J is TRBJ1-1; a weak D match, TRBD1 (6 bases). The germline V and J ends were trimmed by 7 bases and 2 bases, with 14 bases remaining between them. This CDR3 has 14 amino acids. The germline V gene encodes CDR1 MNHNS and CDR2 SASEGT. Here the CDR3 DNA reads TGTGCCAGCATGGTGGGGGCTTCCAACACTGAAGCTTTCTTT. This translates into CASMVGASNTEAFF.

This chain uses TRBV19 with TRBJ2-1, with 11 bases matching TRBD2. Germline loops: CDR1 LNHDA, CDR2 SQIVND (reference sequence). The CDR3 runs to 16 residues. J gave up 8 bases and V 7 bases, and 13 bases lay outside the gene matches. CDR3 DNA sequence: TGTGCCAGTAAAGGTGGACGACTAGCGGGAATCTATGAGCAGTTCTTC. This codes for CASKGGRLAGIYEQFF.

The chain recombines TRBV6-4 with TRBJ1-1; D call uncertain. V lost 6 bases, J lost 1 base, and 9 bases lay in between. The CDR3 extends over 13 amino acids. In germline, CDR1 is MRHNA, CDR2 SNTAGT. The DNA for the CDR3 is TGTGCCAGCAGCTCCCACAGGAACACTGAAGCTTTCTTT. This gives the protein CASSSHRNTEAFF.

This clone was seen a handful of times. The J gene is TRBJ2-2, the V gene TRBV7-6; 9 bases align to TRBD2. From germline, CDR1 is SGHVS and CDR2 FNYEAQ. The CDR3 totals 16 residues. Germline trimming cut 5 bases from V and 6 bases from J; bases unmatched to any gene: 10. CDR3 residues: CASSPTSGEVPGELFF. CDR3 DNA: TGTGCCAGCAGCCCGACTAGCGGAGAGGTCCCCGGGGAGCTGTTTTTT. Together with reference TRBV7-6 and TRBJ2-2, the CDR3 gives the full variable domain: GAGVSQSPRYKVTKRGQDVALRCDPISGHVSLYWYRQALGQGPEFLTYFNYEAQQDKSGLPNDRFSAERPEGSISTLTIQRTEQRDSAMYRCASSPTSGEVPGELFFGEGSRLTVL.

In its sample, this clone was seen once. The chain links TRBV25-1 to TRBJ1-2; 8 bases map to TRBD1. This CDR3 region has 14 residues. V shed 2 bases and J 4 bases; nucleotides not matched to a gene: 3. Germline V gene lookup returns CDR1 MGHDK and CDR2 SYGVNS. CDR3: CASSEPDRGYGYTF. CDR3 nucleotide sequence: TGTGCCAGCAGTGAACCCGACAGGGGCTATGGCTACACCTTC.

This chain joins TRBV15 and TRBJ1-1; possible D gene TRBD1, 6 bases. Looked up from germline, CDR1 is LNHNV and CDR2 is YYDKDF (reference sequence). The ends were cut back, 0 bases at V and 4 bases at J, with 9 bases in the middle. CDR3 size: 14 residues. CDR3 coding DNA: TGTGCCACCAGCAGAGAGGGGACAACCACTGAAGCTTTCTTT. It is translated as CATSREGTTTEAFF.

The chain is built from TRBV7-9 and TRBJ2-7; D may be TRBD1 (5 bases). Trimming pared 4 bases from V and 3 bases from J, leaving 7 bases between. This CDR3 has 12 amino acids. Germline lookup yields CDR1 SEHNR and CDR2 FQNEAQ (reference sequence). The CDR3 DNA reads TGTGCCAGCAGCTCCCAGGGCTACGAGCAGTACGTC. It encodes CASSSQGYEQYV.

Only a few counts were recorded for this clone. This chain joins TRBV5-8 and TRBJ2-1; maybe TRBD2 (6 bases). Trimming pared 0 bases from V and 5 bases from J, leaving 15 bases between. The CDR3 has 16 residues. Germline CDR1 is SGHTS and CDR2 is YDEGEE. Here the CDR3 reads CASSLVIVAGNNEQFF. As DNA, the CDR3 is TGTGCCAGCAGCTTGGTAATTGTTGCGGGAAACAATGAGCAGTTCTTC.